These T cell receptor beta chains were read from a single sample in a study of shared clonotypes between healthy human individuals. Only in-frame clones appear in the TCRdb table, and some are missing; sequencing was by immunoSEQ multiplex PCR. The top ten hold 0.3% to 0.4% of the sample, which has 2 million to 2.5 million clones, 92% seen once. The specimen sequenced was naive CD4+ T cells from PBMCs. These receptors were obtained from a man in his late teens or twenties in good health. Some clones in this sample may be carry-over from other donors' samples. Each CDR3 is given with its conserved first and last residue. Fields, in order: V gene, clone size, D gene, J gene, CDR3 protein, CDR3 DNA. D genes are given only for firm matches. Clone size is not always given. Where it is, it says once, few, many or a class for expanded clones.

V gene: TRBV9; clone size: -; D gene: -; J gene: TRBJ2-2; CDR3 protein: CASSVSPAGGELFF; CDR3 DNA: TGTGCCAGCAGCGTTTCACCGGCGGGCGGGGAGCTGTTTTTT
V gene: TRBV7-3; clone size: once; D gene: -; J gene: TRBJ2-7; CDR3 protein: CASSPGAWDSYEQYF; CDR3 DNA: TGTGCCAGCAGCCCGGGGGCGTGGGACTCCTACGAGCAGTACTTC
V gene: TRBV28; clone size: few; D gene: -; J gene: TRBJ1-2; CDR3 protein: CASSLYPDTRTF; CDR3 DNA: TGTGCCAGCAGTTTATACCCAGACACCCGTACCTTC
V gene: TRBV5-5; clone size: -; D gene: -; J gene: TRBJ2-1; CDR3 protein: CASSLSSTGTYNEQFF; CDR3 DNA: TGTGCCAGCAGCTTGTCATCGACAGGAACCTACAATGAGCAGTTCTTC
V gene: TRBV25-1; clone size: -; D gene: -; J gene: TRBJ2-2; CDR3 protein: CASSDRENTGELFF; CDR3 DNA: TGTGCCAGCAGTGACAGGGAAAACACCGGGGAGCTGTTTTTT
V gene: TRBV19; clone size: -; D gene: TRBD1; J gene: TRBJ1-5; CDR3 protein: CASSLTGGGQPQHF; CDR3 DNA: TGTGCCAGTAGTCTTACAGGGGGCGGCCAGCCCCAGCATTTT
V gene: TRBV7-2; clone size: -; D gene: -; J gene: TRBJ2-3; CDR3 protein: CASSLGGQDFRYF; CDR3 DNA: TGTGCCAGCAGCCTTGGGGGGCAGGACTTTCGGTATTTT
V gene: TRBV2; clone size: once; D gene: -; J gene: TRBJ2-1; CDR3 protein: CASSDNRRGEQFF; CDR3 DNA: TGTGCCAGCTCGGACAACAGGAGGGGTGAGCAGTTCTTC
V gene: TRBV9; clone size: -; D gene: -; J gene: TRBJ1-1; CDR3 protein: CASSLTPNTEAFF; CDR3 DNA: TGTGCCAGCAGCCTCACCCCAAACACTGAAGCTTTCTTT
V gene: TRBV18; clone size: -; D gene: TRBD1; J gene: TRBJ2-7; CDR3 protein: CASSHAGGPLYEQYF; CDR3 DNA: TGTGCCAGCTCACACGCAGGGGGACCCCTTTACGAGCAGTACTTC
V gene: TRBV27; clone size: -; D gene: TRBD1; J gene: TRBJ1-4; CDR3 protein: CASSTQGGSGEKLFF; CDR3 DNA: TGTGCCAGCAGTACCCAGGGGGGGTCTGGTGAAAAACTGTTTTTT
V gene: TRBV14; clone size: -; D gene: TRBD1; J gene: TRBJ2-7; CDR3 protein: CASSRRPGQGSYEQYF; CDR3 DNA: TGTGCCAGCAGCCGCCGACCGGGACAGGGTTCCTACGAGCAGTACTTC
V gene: TRBV30; clone size: -; D gene: TRBD1; J gene: TRBJ2-1; CDR3 protein: CAWSVIGTGNLNEQFF; CDR3 DNA: TGTGCCTGGAGTGTAATAGGGACAGGGAATTTAAATGAGCAGTTCTTC
V gene: TRBV7-2; clone size: -; D gene: -; J gene: TRBJ2-1; CDR3 protein: CASSLGTAYNEQFF; CDR3 DNA: TGTGCCAGCAGCTTAGGGACCGCCTACAATGAGCAGTTCTTC
V gene: TRBV18; clone size: -; D gene: -; J gene: TRBJ1-2; CDR3 protein: CASSPTDGGGGYTF; CDR3 DNA: TGTGCCAGCTCACCAACGGACGGGGGAGGGGGCTACACCTTC
V gene: TRBV11-2; clone size: -; D gene: -; J gene: TRBJ2-2; CDR3 protein: CASIRGTKAGELFF; CDR3 DNA: TGTGCCAGCATCCGGGGAACTAAGGCCGGGGAGCTGTTTTTT
V gene: TRBV19; clone size: -; D gene: TRBD2; J gene: TRBJ2-3; CDR3 protein: CASSIKSTNGLAGGRDTQYF; CDR3 DNA: TGTGCCAGTAGTATTAAGTCCACAAATGGACTAGCGGGAGGACGGGATACGCAGTATTTT
V gene: TRBV19; clone size: -; D gene: -; J gene: TRBJ2-3; CDR3 protein: CASRTRYFSTDTQYF; CDR3 DNA: TGTGCCAGTAGGACCCGTTACTTTAGCACAGATACGCAGTATTTT
V gene: TRBV28; clone size: -; D gene: -; J gene: TRBJ2-7; CDR3 protein: CASSPAVDEQYF; CDR3 DNA: TGTGCCAGCAGTCCGGCAGTCGACGAGCAGTACTTC
V gene: TRBV28; clone size: -; D gene: -; J gene: TRBJ2-1; CDR3 protein: CASSLGRNEQFF; CDR3 DNA: TGTGCCAGCAGTTTAGGAAGGAATGAGCAGTTCTTC
V gene: TRBV7-9; clone size: -; D gene: TRBD1; J gene: TRBJ1-1; CDR3 protein: CASSDQGASTEAFF; CDR3 DNA: TGTGCCAGCAGCGATCAGGGGGCATCGACTGAAGCTTTCTTT
V gene: TRBV30; clone size: -; D gene: -; J gene: TRBJ1-2; CDR3 protein: CAWSVFPDSNGYTF; CDR3 DNA: TGTGCCTGGAGTGTATTTCCCGACAGTAATGGCTACACCTTC
V gene: TRBV28; clone size: -; D gene: TRBD2; J gene: TRBJ2-3; CDR3 protein: CASSLWASGRSTQYF; CDR3 DNA: TGTGCCAGCAGTTTATGGGCTAGCGGGAGAAGTACGCAGTATTTT
V gene: TRBV9; clone size: -; D gene: TRBD1; J gene: TRBJ1-2; CDR3 protein: CASSGWTGGGYTF; CDR3 DNA: TGTGCCAGCAGCGGATGGACAGGGGGTGGCTACACCTTC
V gene: TRBV19; clone size: -; D gene: TRBD1; J gene: TRBJ1-1; CDR3 protein: CASSKDGQGAVAEAFF; CDR3 DNA: TGTGCCAGTAGTAAGGACGGACAGGGGGCGGTCGCTGAAGCTTTCTTT
V gene: TRBV5-8; clone size: once; D gene: -; J gene: TRBJ2-3; CDR3 protein: CASSLLDLYTDTQYF; CDR3 DNA: TGTGCCAGCAGCTTACTAGACCTGTATACGGATACGCAGTATTTT
V gene: TRBV9; clone size: -; D gene: TRBD2; J gene: TRBJ2-7; CDR3 protein: CASSVYPGGQGGKEQYF; CDR3 DNA: TGTGCCAGCAGCGTATACCCGGGCGGGCAGGGAGGGAAAGAGCAGTACTTC
V gene: TRBV19; clone size: -; D gene: -; J gene: TRBJ1-1; CDR3 protein: CASSILMNTEAFF; CDR3 DNA: TGTGCCAGTAGTATCCTGATGAACACTGAAGCTTTCTTT
V gene: TRBV19; clone size: -; D gene: -; J gene: TRBJ1-5; CDR3 protein: CASSIRSSLNQPQHF; CDR3 DNA: TGTGCCAGTAGTATCCGGAGCTCCCTCAATCAGCCCCAGCATTTT
V gene: TRBV28; clone size: -; D gene: TRBD1; J gene: TRBJ2-7; CDR3 protein: CASNRGGQGPDEQYF; CDR3 DNA: TGTGCCAGCAACCGTGGGGGACAGGGGCCCGACGAGCAGTACTTC
V gene: TRBV6-4; clone size: -; D gene: TRBD1; J gene: TRBJ2-7; CDR3 protein: CASSDTGTGSPYEQYF; CDR3 DNA: TGTGCCAGCAGTGACACCGGGACAGGGTCCCCCTACGAGCAGTACTTC
V gene: TRBV6-6; clone size: -; D gene: TRBD1; J gene: TRBJ1-2; CDR3 protein: CASSYGTGTPYTF; CDR3 DNA: TGTGCCAGCAGTTACGGGACAGGGACCCCGTACACCTTC
V gene: TRBV11-3; clone size: -; D gene: -; J gene: TRBJ2-1; CDR3 protein: CASSLRAGSSYNEQFF; CDR3 DNA: TGTGCCAGCAGCTTAAGGGCAGGGTCCTCCTACAATGAGCAGTTCTTC
V gene: TRBV5-1; clone size: -; D gene: -; J gene: TRBJ2-7; CDR3 protein: CASSIVPGDSAYEQYF; CDR3 DNA: TGCGCCAGCAGCATAGTTCCAGGGGACTCCGCCTACGAGCAGTACTTC
V gene: TRBV25-1; clone size: -; D gene: TRBD2; J gene: TRBJ2-3; CDR3 protein: CASSEGSGRVTDTQYF; CDR3 DNA: TGTGCCAGCAGTGAAGGTAGCGGGAGGGTCACAGATACGCAGTATTTT
V gene: TRBV5-4; clone size: -; D gene: -; J gene: TRBJ2-2; CDR3 protein: CASSVDRHTGELFF; CDR3 DNA: TGTGCCAGCAGCGTTGACAGGCACACCGGGGAGCTGTTTTTT
V gene: TRBV5-1; clone size: -; D gene: TRBD1; J gene: TRBJ1-1; CDR3 protein: CASSYGPGQGMNTEAFF; CDR3 DNA: TGCGCCAGCAGCTACGGACCGGGACAGGGGATGAACACTGAAGCTTTCTTT
V gene: TRBV5-5; clone size: -; D gene: TRBD2; J gene: TRBJ2-7; CDR3 protein: CASSLLPSGISYEQYF; CDR3 DNA: TGTGCCAGCAGCTTGCTACCTAGCGGGATTTCCTACGAGCAGTACTTC
V gene: TRBV28; clone size: -; D gene: -; J gene: TRBJ2-7; CDR3 protein: CASTPGPLSYYYF; CDR3 DNA: TGTGCCAGCACCCCGGGGCCTCTATCGTATTACTACTTC
V gene: TRBV5-8; clone size: -; D gene: -; J gene: TRBJ1-4; CDR3 protein: CASSSGKQGMDEKLFF; CDR3 DNA: TGTGCCAGCAGCTCGGGTAAACAGGGTATGGATGAAAAACTGTTTTTT
V gene: TRBV9; clone size: -; D gene: TRBD1; J gene: TRBJ2-3; CDR3 protein: CASSPWDRGFPDTQYF; CDR3 DNA: TGTGCCAGCAGCCCATGGGACAGGGGGTTCCCAGATACGCAGTATTTT
V gene: TRBV10-3; clone size: -; D gene: -; J gene: TRBJ2-5; CDR3 protein: CAISPEAQETQYF; CDR3 DNA: TGTGCCATCAGTCCAGAGGCCCAAGAGACCCAGTACTTC
V gene: TRBV18; clone size: -; D gene: -; J gene: TRBJ2-7; CDR3 protein: CASSPLGHVPYEQYF; CDR3 DNA: TGTGCCAGCTCACCACTGGGACACGTTCCCTACGAGCAGTACTTC
V gene: TRBV6-5; clone size: -; D gene: -; J gene: TRBJ2-7; CDR3 protein: CASSYSIHGGEQYF; CDR3 DNA: TGTGCCAGCAGTTACTCCATACACGGGGGCGAGCAGTACTTC
V gene: TRBV6-5; clone size: -; D gene: -; J gene: TRBJ2-2; CDR3 protein: CASTEPNTGELFF; CDR3 DNA: TGTGCCAGCACAGAGCCGAACACCGGGGAGCTGTTTTTT
V gene: TRBV19; clone size: -; D gene: TRBD2; J gene: TRBJ2-2; CDR3 protein: CAITSGTNTGELFF; CDR3 DNA: TGTGCCATAACTAGCGGGACGAACACCGGGGAGCTGTTTTTT
V gene: TRBV7-8; clone size: -; D gene: -; J gene: TRBJ2-7; CDR3 protein: CASSLAAGRSYEQYF; CDR3 DNA: TGTGCCAGCAGCTTAGCTGCAGGAAGGAGCTACGAGCAGTACTTC
V gene: TRBV5-1; clone size: once; D gene: -; J gene: TRBJ2-5; CDR3 protein: CASSRARQETQYF; CDR3 DNA: TGCGCCAGCAGCCGGGCCCGCCAAGAGACCCAGTACTTC
V gene: TRBV10-3; clone size: -; D gene: -; J gene: TRBJ2-5; CDR3 protein: CAISESSNWETQYF; CDR3 DNA: TGTGCCATCAGTGAGTCATCGAACTGGGAGACCCAGTACTTC
V gene: TRBV7-9; clone size: once; D gene: -; J gene: TRBJ1-3; CDR3 protein: CASIKTRTSGNTIYF; CDR3 DNA: TGTGCCAGCATTAAAACAAGGACCTCTGGAAACACCATATATTTT
V gene: TRBV28; clone size: -; D gene: -; J gene: TRBJ2-7; CDR3 protein: CASRVGPGTPYEQYF; CDR3 DNA: TGTGCCAGCAGGGTAGGGCCCGGGACACCTTACGAGCAGTACTTC
V gene: TRBV5-1; clone size: -; D gene: TRBD1; J gene: TRBJ1-2; CDR3 protein: CASSGTGQSYGYTF; CDR3 DNA: TGCGCCAGCAGCGGAACGGGACAGAGCTATGGCTACACCTTC
V gene: TRBV7-3; clone size: once; D gene: TRBD2; J gene: TRBJ2-5; CDR3 protein: CASSNGLAGGGETQYF; CDR3 DNA: TGTGCCAGCAGCAACGGACTAGCGGGAGGAGGAGAGACCCAGTACTTC
V gene: TRBV18; clone size: once; D gene: -; J gene: TRBJ1-4; CDR3 protein: CASSPQGVNEKLFF; CDR3 DNA: TGTGCCAGCTCACCACAGGGCGTTAATGAAAAACTGTTTTTT
V gene: TRBV5-4; clone size: -; D gene: -; J gene: TRBJ2-7; CDR3 protein: CASSLDLARDYEQYF; CDR3 DNA: TGTGCCAGCAGCTTGGACCTGGCGAGAGACTACGAGCAGTACTTC